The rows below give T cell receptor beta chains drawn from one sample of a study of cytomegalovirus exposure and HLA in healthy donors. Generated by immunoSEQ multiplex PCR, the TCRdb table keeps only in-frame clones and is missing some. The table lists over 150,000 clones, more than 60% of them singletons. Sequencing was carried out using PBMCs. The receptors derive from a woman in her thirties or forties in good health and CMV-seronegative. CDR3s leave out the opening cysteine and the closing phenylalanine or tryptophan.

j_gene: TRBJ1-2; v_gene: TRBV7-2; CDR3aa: ASSFLQGSSYGYT
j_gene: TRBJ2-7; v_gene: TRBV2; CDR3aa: ASSGGRTRYEQY
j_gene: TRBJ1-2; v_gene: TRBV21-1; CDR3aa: ASSKLLTVNYGYT
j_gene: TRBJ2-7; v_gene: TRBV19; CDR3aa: ASSIGQGIYEQY
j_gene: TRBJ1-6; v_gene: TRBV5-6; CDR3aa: ASSPPGGFNSPLH
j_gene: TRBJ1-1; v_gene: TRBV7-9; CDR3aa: ASSFSTEAF
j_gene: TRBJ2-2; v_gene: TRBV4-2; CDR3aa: ASSPQAHSGLAGGSGELF
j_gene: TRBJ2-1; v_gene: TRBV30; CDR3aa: AWGPVNEQF
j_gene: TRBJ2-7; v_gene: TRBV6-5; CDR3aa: ASSYAGTETYEQY
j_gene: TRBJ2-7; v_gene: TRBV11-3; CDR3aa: ASSFTGGYEQY
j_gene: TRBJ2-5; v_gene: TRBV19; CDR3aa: ASSAGQGEETQY
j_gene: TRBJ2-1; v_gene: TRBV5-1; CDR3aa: ASSWASGIYNEQF
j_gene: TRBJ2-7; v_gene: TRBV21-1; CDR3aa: ASSPRTDRGEQY
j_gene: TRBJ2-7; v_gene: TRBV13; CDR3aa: GPGQGSLEQY
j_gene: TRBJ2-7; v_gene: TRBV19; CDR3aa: ASQGGADEQY
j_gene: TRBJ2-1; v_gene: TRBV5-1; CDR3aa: ASRGAESSYNEQF
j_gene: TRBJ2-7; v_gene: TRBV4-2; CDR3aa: ASSQVSGGLQTYEQY
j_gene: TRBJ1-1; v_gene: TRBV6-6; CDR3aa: ASSYTGITEAF
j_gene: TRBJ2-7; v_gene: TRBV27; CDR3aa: ASSLVTGYHEQY
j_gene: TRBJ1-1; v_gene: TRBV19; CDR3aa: ASSMGGSMHTEAF
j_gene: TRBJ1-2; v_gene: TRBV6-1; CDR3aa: ASSGQGSSGYT
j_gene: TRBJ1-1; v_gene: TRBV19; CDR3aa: ASSMRTEAF
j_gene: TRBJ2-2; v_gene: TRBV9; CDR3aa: ASSRAGGPIGELF
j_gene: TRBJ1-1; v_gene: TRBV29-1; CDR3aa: SVLGAPTEAF
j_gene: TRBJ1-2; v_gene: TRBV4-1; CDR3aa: ASSHIKLEGRPNYGYT
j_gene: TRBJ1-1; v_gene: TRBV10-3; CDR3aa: AISEWGLNTEAF
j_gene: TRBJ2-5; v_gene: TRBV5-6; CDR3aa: ASRMTGVWQETQY
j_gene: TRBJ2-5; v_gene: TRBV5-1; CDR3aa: ASSLDGTGQETQY
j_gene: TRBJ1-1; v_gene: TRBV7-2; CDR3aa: ASSYSTGEAF
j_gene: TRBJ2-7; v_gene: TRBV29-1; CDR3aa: SVDTGGVGGSYEQY
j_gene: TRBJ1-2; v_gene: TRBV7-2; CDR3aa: ASSLMAGTGVYGYT
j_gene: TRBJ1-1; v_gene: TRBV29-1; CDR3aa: SVEKQGGTEAF
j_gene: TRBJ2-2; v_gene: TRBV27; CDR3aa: ASSPRGSSGGNTGELF
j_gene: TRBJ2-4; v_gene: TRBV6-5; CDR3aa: ASSYSSGLAKNIQY
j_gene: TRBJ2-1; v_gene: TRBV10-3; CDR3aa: AISAQPDMFNEQF
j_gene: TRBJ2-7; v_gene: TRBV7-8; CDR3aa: ASRTRFSYEQY
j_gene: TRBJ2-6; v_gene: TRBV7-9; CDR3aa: ASSLGRDSSGANVLT
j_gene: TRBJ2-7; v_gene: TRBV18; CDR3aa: ASSPPGGGQGVYEQY
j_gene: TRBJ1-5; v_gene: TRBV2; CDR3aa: ASSVEFSQGSQPQH
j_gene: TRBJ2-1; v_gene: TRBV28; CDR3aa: ASSGLAGNYNEQF
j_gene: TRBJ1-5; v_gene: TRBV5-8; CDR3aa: ASSLRTGTNQPQH
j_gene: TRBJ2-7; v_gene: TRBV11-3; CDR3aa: ASSLDQRGGKFEQY
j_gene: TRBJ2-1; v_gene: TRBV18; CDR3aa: ASSRPGQGPYNEQF
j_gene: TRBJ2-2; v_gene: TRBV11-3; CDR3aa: ASSLGPRYITGELF
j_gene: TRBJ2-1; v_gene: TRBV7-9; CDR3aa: ASSTSLLAGTYNEQF
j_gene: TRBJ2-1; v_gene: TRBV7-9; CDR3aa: ASSLALLVHNEQF
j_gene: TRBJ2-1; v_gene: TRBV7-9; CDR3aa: ASSPPGLAFWDEQF
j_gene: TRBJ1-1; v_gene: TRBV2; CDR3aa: ASSFQGPNTEAF
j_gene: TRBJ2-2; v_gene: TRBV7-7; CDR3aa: ASSLAAPGVTGELF
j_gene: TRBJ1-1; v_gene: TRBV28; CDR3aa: ASSLGRAEAF
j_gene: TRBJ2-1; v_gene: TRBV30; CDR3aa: AWSLIAGAEQF
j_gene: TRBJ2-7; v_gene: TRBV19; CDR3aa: ASTLGQGYEQY
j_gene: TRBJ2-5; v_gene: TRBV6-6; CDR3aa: ASSRDNQETQY
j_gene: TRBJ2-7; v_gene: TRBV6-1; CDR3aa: ASSEGSWVRDRYPYEQY
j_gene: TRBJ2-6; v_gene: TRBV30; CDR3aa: AWGEGGANVLT
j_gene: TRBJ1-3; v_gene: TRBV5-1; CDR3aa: ASSATGKTYSGNTIY
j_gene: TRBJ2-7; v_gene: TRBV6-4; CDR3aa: ASKDRGQVKRERYEQY
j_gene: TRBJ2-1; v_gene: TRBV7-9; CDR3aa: ASSLAGGPNEQF
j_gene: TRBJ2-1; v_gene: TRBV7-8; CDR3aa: ASTDRETTYNEQF